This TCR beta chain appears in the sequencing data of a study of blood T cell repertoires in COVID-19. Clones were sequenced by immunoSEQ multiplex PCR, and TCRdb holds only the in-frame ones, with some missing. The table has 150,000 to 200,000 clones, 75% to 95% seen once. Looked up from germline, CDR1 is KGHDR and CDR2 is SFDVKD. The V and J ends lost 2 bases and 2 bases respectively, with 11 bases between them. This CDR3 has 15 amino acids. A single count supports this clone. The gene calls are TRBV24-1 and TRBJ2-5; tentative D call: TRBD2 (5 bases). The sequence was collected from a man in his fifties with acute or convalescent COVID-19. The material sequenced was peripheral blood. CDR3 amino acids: CATSDSRVGQETQYF. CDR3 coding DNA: TGTGCCACCAGTGATTCGAGGGTGGGTCAAGAGACCCAGTACTTC.